This T cell receptor (beta chain) was documented in a study of blood T cell repertoires in COVID-19. About the study: Donors in the United States, Italy and Spain gave samples during acute or convalescent COVID-19. T cells, B-cell-depleted T cells, or PBMCs supplied cDNA or gDNA.

Study processing details: Amplifying reference gene primers gave estimates of nucleated cell counts. Only in-frame clones appear in the TCRdb table, and some are missing; sequencing was by immunoSEQ multiplex PCR. V and J calls and clone size follow that table, whereas D and trimming were derived from the DNA. The data contain 200,000 to 250,000 clones, approximately 81% of them singletons. Germline assignment: CDR1 MNHEY and CDR2 SVGAGI. V lost 6 bases, J lost 0 bases, and 9 bases lay in between. The CDR3 spans 13 residues. Sequenced material: peripheral blood. The chain couples TRBV6-5 to TRBJ2-7, with D unresolved. The receptor's source is a woman aged 60-75 years who had recovered from COVID-19. The CDR3: CASSPDTSYEQYF. The CDR3, as DNA: TGTGCCAGCAGCCCCGACACCTCCTACGAGCAGTACTTC.